The 5 T cell receptor beta chains below were found in one sample sequenced in a study of blood T cell repertoires in COVID-19. Produced via immunoSEQ multiplex PCR; TCRdb's table is partial and in-frame only. This table has 100,000 to 150,000 clones, around 86% appearing once. Input material: peripheral blood. These receptors originate from a man older than 75 with active or convalescent COVID-19.

J is TRBJ2-1 and V is TRBV4-1, with D possibly TRBD1 on 5 matching bases. The length of the CDR3 is 16 residues. The V and J ends lost 0 bases and 8 bases respectively, with 17 bases between them. Per the germline V gene, CDR1 is MGHRA and CDR2 is YSYEKL. The CDR3: CASSQDWGEAFDEQFF. The CDR3 DNA sequence: TGCGCCAGCAGCCAAGATTGGGGCGAGGCTTTCGATGAGCAGTTCTTC.

The rearrangement joins TRBV18 to TRBJ2-1, with TRBD1 as a possible D gene (6 bases). The CDR3 loop spans 15 amino acids. Germline V lookup: CDR1 KGHSH, CDR2 LQKENI. Trimming removed 0 bases from V and 7 bases from J, with 13 bases in between. The CDR3 DNA reads as TGTGCCAGCTCACCACCGGCAGGGGTGAGAAATGAGCAGTTCTTC. Translated, it gives CASSPPAGVRNEQFF. The full variable domain, with the rest looked up from reference TRBV18 and TRBJ2-1, is NAGVMQNPRHLVRRRGQEARLRCSPMKGHSHVYWYRQLPEEGLKFMVYLQKENIIDESGMPKERFSAEFPKEGPSILRIQQVVRGDSAAYFCASSPPAGVRNEQFFGPGTRLTVL.

This clone appeared once. The V and J genes are TRBV3-1 (or the pseudogene TRBV3-2) and TRBJ2-1, with a weak D call TRBD2 (5 bases). The CDR3 is 11 residues long. V gave up 8 bases and J gave up 10 bases, with 12 bases separating them. Germline CDR1 is LGHDT and CDR2 is YNNKEL (reference sequence). The CDR3 DNA reads TGTGCCAGCGAGGGTGGAAGAGAGCAGTTCTTC. It translates to CASEGGREQFF.

The chain is built from TRBV4-2 and TRBJ2-1; D remains unclear. This CDR3 has 15 residues. V gave up 0 bases and J gave up 0 bases, with 6 bases separating them. CDR1 and CDR2 (germline): LGHNA, YNFKEQ. CDR3 loop: CASSQDRSSYNEQFF. For the CDR3, the DNA is TGTGCCAGCAGCCAAGATCGTAGCTCCTACAATGAGCAGTTCTTC.

This rearrangement joins TRBV28 to TRBJ1-2; possibly TRBD1 for D (6 bases). Germline loops: CDR1 MDHEN, CDR2 SYDVKM. The V gene lost 3 bases and the J gene lost 5 bases, with 16 bases spanning the gap. The CDR3 is 15 residues long. CDR3 amino acids: CASSLTPRRGYGYTF. CDR3 coding DNA: TGTGCCAGCAGTTTGACCCCCCGCAGGGGATATGGCTACACCTTC.